The 20 T cell receptor beta chains below come from one sample, sequenced in a study of T-cell reconstitution after alpha-beta-depleted transplantation in children. Unique molecular identifiers were built into the TCRbeta library. TCRdb reprocessed the PCR reads via MiXCR and lists one record per CDR3 protein. The repertoire holds over 400,000 distinct CDR3 sequences, approximately 13% seen once, with around 5.8% in the top ten. The sequencing here drew on PBMCs from the stem cell graft donor, taken from the stem cell graft. Receptors originate from a human donor who donated a stem cell graft to a child with combined immunodeficiency.

This clonotype was seen a handful of times. This sequence joins TRBV6-1 and TRBJ2-2; TRBD1 is a possible D gene (5 bases). The CDR3 totals 12 residues. V was pared by 10 bases and J by 3 bases, with 9 bases between. The V gene's germline CDR1 is MNHNS and CDR2 SASEGT. The DNA of the CDR3 is TGTGCCATTTTAGGGGACACCGGGGAGCTGTTTTTT. This codes for CAILGDTGELFF.

Only a few counts were recorded for this clonotype. The chain carries TRBV15 and TRBJ2-3; TRBD2 aligns across 11 bases. Germline loops: CDR1 LNHNV, CDR2 YYDKDF (reference sequence). The CDR3 runs to 17 residues. J was trimmed by 0 bases and V by 4 bases; bases with no gene match: 6. CDR3 sequence reads: CATSTTSGSTSTDTQYF. For the CDR3, the DNA is TGTGCCACCAGCACAACTAGCGGGAGCACTAGCACAGATACGCAGTATTTT. The complete variable domain, with remaining parts taken from reference TRBV15 and TRBJ2-3, reads DAMVIQNPRYQVTQFGKPVTLSCSQTLNHNVMYWYQQKSSQAPKLLFHYYDKDFNNEADTPDNFQSRRPNTSFCFLDIRSPGLGDTAMYLCATSTTSGSTSTDTQYFGPGTRLTVL.

This clonotype occurred a few times. The chain carries TRBV4-3 and TRBJ2-3; D is possibly TRBD2 (6 bases). Trimming shortened V by 10 bases and J by 5 bases, and 19 bases separated the two germline ends. This CDR3 comprises 14 residues. Per germline, CDR1 LGHNA and CDR2 YSLEER. CDR3 DNA sequence: TGCGCCACCTCGCCCCAGGTGGGGGGAGATACGCAGTATTTT. The encoded protein is CATSPQVGGDTQYF.

This clonotype was counted only a few times. The chain combines TRBV4-2 with TRBJ2-6; 14 bases match TRBD2. Germline CDR1 LGHNA, CDR2 YNFKEQ. After removal of 4 bases from V and 4 bases from J, the junction contained 3 bases not matched to a gene. The CDR3 is 17 amino acids. CDR3 DNA: TGTGCCAGCAGCCTGACTAGCGGGGGGGCCGGGGCCAACGTCCTGACTTTC. It translates to CASSLTSGGAGANVLTF.

This clonotype was seen ten or more times. The chain has TRBV29-1 and TRBJ2-5; TRBD2 is a possible D gene (6 bases). Trimming left V 7 bases short and J 5 bases short, with 20 bases between. Germline V lookup: CDR1 SQVTM, CDR2 ANQGSEA. The CDR3 is 14 residues long. CDR3 protein: CSARRSSREETQYF. The CDR3 coding sequence is TGCAGCGCCCGGAGATCTAGTCGGGAGGAGACCCAGTACTTC.

The chain carries TRBV6-5 and TRBJ1-1, with 11 bases fitting TRBD1. The CDR3 totals 16 residues. Germline loops: CDR1 MNHEY, CDR2 SVGAGI. J gave up 8 bases and V 1 base, and 9 bases lay outside the gene matches. CDR3 region: CASSYLGQGGTGEAFF. The CDR3 nucleotides are TGTGCCAGCAGTTACTTGGGACAGGGGGGGACAGGGGAAGCTTTCTTT.

V gene TRBV30 combines with J gene TRBJ2-1; 8 bases align to TRBD2. This CDR3 comprises 14 residues. Unmatched junction bases numbered 4, after V lost 2 bases and J lost 4 bases. Germline V gene lookup returns CDR1 GTSNPN and CDR2 SVGIG (reference sequence). The CDR3 sequence: CAWSLTGGYNEQFF. As DNA, the CDR3 is TGTGCCTGGAGTCTAACGGGAGGGTACAATGAGCAGTTCTTC.

CDR3 sequence (DNA): TGTGCCACCAGTGATCCGCGAGGGGTCAACACAGATACGCAGTATTTT. Amino acid sequence: CATSDPRGVNTDTQYF. The rearrangement uses TRBV24-1 and TRBJ2-3, with D possibly being TRBD1 or TRBD2 (5 bases each). The germline V gene encodes CDR1 KGHDR and CDR2 SFDVKD. Trimming took off 3 bases at V and 2 bases at J, with 14 bases between the two ends. The CDR3 has 16 residues.

The chain recombines TRBV2 with TRBJ2-3; no clear D gene. This CDR3 has 14 residues. The germline V and J ends were trimmed by 7 bases and 1 base, with 12 bases remaining between them. Per germline, CDR1 SNHLY and CDR2 FYNNEI. The CDR3 nucleotides read TGTGCCAGCAAACCGGCAACAGGCACAGATACGCAGTATTTT. It codes for CASKPATGTDTQYF.

This clonotype has only a few counts. The chain couples TRBV20-1 to TRBJ1-5; D is possibly TRBD1 (5 bases). CDR3 length: 13 residues. Germline CDR1 and CDR2: DFQATT and SNEGSKA (reference sequence). V dropped 7 bases and J dropped 3 bases, with 13 bases sitting between them. This chain's CDR3 is CSVSHRYNQPQHF. CDR3 sequence (DNA): TGCAGTGTGTCCCACAGGTACAATCAGCCCCAGCATTTT.

This clonotype was found many times. V and J are TRBV4-3 and TRBJ2-7, with D tentatively TRBD1 (5 bases). The germline V gene encodes CDR1 LGHNA and CDR2 YSLEER. V was pared by 1 base and J by 1 base, with 14 bases between. The CDR3 consists of 16 residues. The CDR3: CASSQGVWGASYEQYF. CDR3 nucleotides: TGCGCCAGCAGCCAAGGTGTCTGGGGCGCTTCCTACGAGCAGTACTTC.

Only a few counts were recorded for this clonotype. The V and J genes are TRBV12-3 or TRBV12-4 and TRBJ2-5; tentative D call: TRBD1 (6 bases). The CDR3 totals 14 residues. V lost 3 bases and J lost 5, with 13 bases in between. For the CDR3, the DNA is TGTGCCAGCAGTTTGCAGGGGTTGGTGGAGACCCAGTACTTC. It encodes CASSLQGLVETQYF.

The chain is built from TRBV4-3 and TRBJ2-2; no firm D call. The CDR3 is 13 amino acids. Deletions cut 4 bases from V and 5 bases from J, with 8 bases between. Germline CDR1 is LGHNA and CDR2 is YSLEER. The CDR3 coding sequence is TGCGCCAGCAGCCGCAGTTATACCGGGGAGCTGTTTTTT. It translates to CASSRSYTGELFF.

This clonotype was detected a few times. The rearrangement joins TRBV29-1 to TRBJ2-7; D gene uncertain. Between the trimmed V and J ends, which lost 3 bases and 1 base, there was a span of 10 bases. From germline, CDR1 is SQVTM and CDR2 ANQGSEA. The CDR3 sequence is 13 residues long. CDR3 sequence (DNA): TGCAGCGTTGATCACGGTGGATCCTACGAGCAGTACTTC. Protein product: CSVDHGGSYEQYF.

This clonotype was counted ten times or more. The rearrangement uses TRBV27 and TRBJ2-7; no definite D call. This CDR3 has 18 amino acids. CDR1 MNHEY and CDR2 SMNVEV come from the germline V gene (reference sequence). With 0 bases removed from V and 3 bases from J, the gap between germline ends came to 21 bases. The CDR3 coding sequence is TGTGCCAGCAGTTTATCGGTCGACTCCTACCGTCGAAGCTACGAGCAGTACTTC. Amino acids: CASSLSVDSYRRSYEQYF.

This clonotype was counted between two and nine times. The chain carries TRBV9 and TRBJ2-1; 12 bases line up with TRBD2. The CDR3 sequence is 14 residues long. Germline V lookup: CDR1 SGDLS, CDR2 YYNGEE. The J segment lost 8 bases and the V segment lost 3 bases, leaving 3 bases of the junction unmatched. This CDR3 reads CASSASGGGDEQFF. The CDR3 nucleotides are TGTGCCAGCAGCGCTAGCGGGGGGGGTGATGAGCAGTTCTTC.

This clonotype has at least ten counts. This rearrangement joins TRBV20-1 to TRBJ2-1, with 10 bases fitting TRBD2. Per germline, CDR1 DFQATT and CDR2 SNEGSKA (reference sequence). With 0 bases clipped from V and 8 bases from J, the junction kept 10 bases outside the gene matches. CDR3 length equals 16 residues. CDR3 in DNA: TGCAGTGCTAGAGATTGGTCTAGCGGGAGTCAAGATGAGCAGTTCTTC. Its protein product is CSARDWSSGSQDEQFF.

This clonotype came up once. This chain joins TRBV6-1 and TRBJ2-1; no reliable D call. Trimming removed 6 bases from V and 2 bases from J, with 14 bases in between. Germline assignment: CDR1 MNHNS and CDR2 SASEGT. This CDR3 comprises 15 residues. The CDR3 region has the DNA TGTGCCAGCAGACCCCTCCGCGGACCCTACAATGAGCAGTTCTTC. This translates into CASRPLRGPYNEQFF.

This clonotype was seen only a few times. J is TRBJ2-7 and V is TRBV2; D not resolved. Trimming removed 7 bases at V and 5 bases at J, with 0 bases between. The CDR3 has 8 amino acids. Germline V gene lookup returns CDR1 SNHLY and CDR2 FYNNEI. The CDR3 region is CASNEQYF. Written as DNA, the CDR3 is TGTGCCAGCAACGAGCAGTACTTC.

In its sample, this clonotype was seen a few times. Here the CDR3 reads CASREANSPLHF. In nucleotides, the CDR3 is TGTGCCAGCAGGGAAGCTAATTCACCCCTCCACTTT. The genes are TRBV7-2 and TRBJ1-6, with unresolved D. The CDR3 length is 12 residues. Trimming stripped 6 bases from V and 6 bases from J, with 6 bases between. Per the germline V gene, CDR1 is SGHTA and CDR2 is FQGNSA.